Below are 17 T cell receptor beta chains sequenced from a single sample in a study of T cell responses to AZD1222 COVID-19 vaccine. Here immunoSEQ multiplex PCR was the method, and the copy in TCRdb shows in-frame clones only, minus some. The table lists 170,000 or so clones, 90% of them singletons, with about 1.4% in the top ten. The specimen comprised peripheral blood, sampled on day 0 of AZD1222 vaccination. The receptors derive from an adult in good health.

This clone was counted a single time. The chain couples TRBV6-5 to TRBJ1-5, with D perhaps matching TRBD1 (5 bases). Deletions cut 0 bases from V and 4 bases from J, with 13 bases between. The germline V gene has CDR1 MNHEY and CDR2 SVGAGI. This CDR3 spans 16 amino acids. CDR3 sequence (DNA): TGTGCCAGCAGTTACTCTGCGGGGCGGAGTAATCAGCCCCAGCATTTT. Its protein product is CASSYSAGRSNQPQHF.

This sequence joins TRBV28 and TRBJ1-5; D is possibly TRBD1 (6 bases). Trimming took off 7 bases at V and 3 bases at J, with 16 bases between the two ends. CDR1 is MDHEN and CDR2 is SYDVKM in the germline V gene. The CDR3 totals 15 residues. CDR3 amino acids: CASIPRQVLNQPQHF. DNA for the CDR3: TGTGCCAGCATCCCCAGACAGGTCCTCAATCAGCCCCAGCATTTT.

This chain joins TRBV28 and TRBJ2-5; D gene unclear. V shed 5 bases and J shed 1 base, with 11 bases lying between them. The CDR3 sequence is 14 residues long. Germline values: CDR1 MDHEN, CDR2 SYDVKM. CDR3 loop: CASSPHDLQETQYF. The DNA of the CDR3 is TGTGCCAGCAGTCCTCATGACCTCCAAGAGACCCAGTACTTC.

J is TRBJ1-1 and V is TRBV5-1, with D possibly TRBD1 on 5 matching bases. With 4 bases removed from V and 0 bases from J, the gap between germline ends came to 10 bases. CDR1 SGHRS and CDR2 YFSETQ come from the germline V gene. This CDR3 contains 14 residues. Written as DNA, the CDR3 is TGCGCCAGCAGCCCGAGGGGCCTGAACACTGAAGCTTTCTTT. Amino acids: CASSPRGLNTEAFF.

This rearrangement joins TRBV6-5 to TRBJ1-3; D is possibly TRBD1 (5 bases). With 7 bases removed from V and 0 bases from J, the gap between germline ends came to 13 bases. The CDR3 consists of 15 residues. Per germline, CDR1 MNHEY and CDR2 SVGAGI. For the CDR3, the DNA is TGTGCCAGCACTGCTTCGGACACCTCTGGAAACACCATATATTTT. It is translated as CASTASDTSGNTIYF.

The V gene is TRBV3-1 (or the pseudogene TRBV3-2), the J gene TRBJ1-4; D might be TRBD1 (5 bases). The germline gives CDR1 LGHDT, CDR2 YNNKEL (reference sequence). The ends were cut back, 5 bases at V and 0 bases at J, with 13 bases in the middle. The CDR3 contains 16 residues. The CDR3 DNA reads TGTGCCAGCAGCGACCTGACAGCCTCAACTAATGAAAAACTGTTTTTT. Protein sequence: CASSDLTASTNEKLFF.

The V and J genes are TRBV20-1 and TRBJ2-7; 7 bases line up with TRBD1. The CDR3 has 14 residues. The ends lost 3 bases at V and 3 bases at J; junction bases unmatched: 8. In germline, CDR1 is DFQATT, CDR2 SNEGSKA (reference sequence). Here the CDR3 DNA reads TGCAGTGCTAGTTCGCAGGGGGTGCACTACGAGCAGTACTTC. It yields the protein CSASSQGVHYEQYF.

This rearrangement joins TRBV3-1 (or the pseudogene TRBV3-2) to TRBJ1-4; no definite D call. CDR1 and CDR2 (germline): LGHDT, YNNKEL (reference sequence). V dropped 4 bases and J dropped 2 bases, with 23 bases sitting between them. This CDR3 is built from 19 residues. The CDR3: CASSRRFHVSHSTNEKLFF. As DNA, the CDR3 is TGTGCCAGCAGCCGCAGATTTCATGTCTCCCACTCCACTAATGAAAAACTGTTTTTT.

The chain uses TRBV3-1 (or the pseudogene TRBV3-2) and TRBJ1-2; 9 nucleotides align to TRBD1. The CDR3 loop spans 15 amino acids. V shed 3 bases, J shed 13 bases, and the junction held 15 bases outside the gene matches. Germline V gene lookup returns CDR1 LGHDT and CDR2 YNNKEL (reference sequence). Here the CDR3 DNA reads TGTGCCAGCAGCCAGCTCGGACCGGGACAGGGATTTGTCACCTTC. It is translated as CASSQLGPGQGFVTF.

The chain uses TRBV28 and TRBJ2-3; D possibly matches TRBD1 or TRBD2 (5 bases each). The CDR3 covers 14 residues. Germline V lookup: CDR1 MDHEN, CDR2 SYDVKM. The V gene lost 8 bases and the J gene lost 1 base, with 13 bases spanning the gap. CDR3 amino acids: CASGRDGGTDTQYF. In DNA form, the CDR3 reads TGTGCCAGCGGCCGGGACGGTGGCACAGATACGCAGTATTTT.

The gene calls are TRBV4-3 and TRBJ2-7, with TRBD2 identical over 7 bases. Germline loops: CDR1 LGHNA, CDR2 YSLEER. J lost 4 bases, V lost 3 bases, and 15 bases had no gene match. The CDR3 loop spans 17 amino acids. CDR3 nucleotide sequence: TGCGCCAGCAGCCAGGGACTTGGGGGACGGGGACTATACGAGCAGTACTTC. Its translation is CASSQGLGGRGLYEQYF.

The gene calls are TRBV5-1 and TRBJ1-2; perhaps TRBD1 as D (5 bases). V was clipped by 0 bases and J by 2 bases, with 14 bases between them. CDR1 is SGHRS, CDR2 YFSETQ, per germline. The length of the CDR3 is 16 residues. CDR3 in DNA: TGCGCCAGCAGCTTGGCCCCCGCGACAGACAACTATGGCTACACCTTC. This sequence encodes CASSLAPATDNYGYTF.

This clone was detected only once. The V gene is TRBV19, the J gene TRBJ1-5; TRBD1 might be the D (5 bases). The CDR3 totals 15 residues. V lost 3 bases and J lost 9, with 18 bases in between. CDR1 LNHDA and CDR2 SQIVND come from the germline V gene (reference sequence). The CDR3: CASSMGEGVSLPQHF. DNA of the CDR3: TGTGCCAGTAGTATGGGGGAGGGAGTATCGTTGCCCCAGCATTTT.

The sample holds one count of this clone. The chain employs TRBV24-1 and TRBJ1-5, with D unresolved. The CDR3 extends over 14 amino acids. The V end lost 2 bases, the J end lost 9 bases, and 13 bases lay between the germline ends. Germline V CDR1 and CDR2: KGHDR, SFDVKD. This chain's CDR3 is CATSDYAVGWPQHF. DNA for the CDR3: TGTGCCACCAGTGATTATGCCGTCGGTTGGCCCCAGCATTTT.

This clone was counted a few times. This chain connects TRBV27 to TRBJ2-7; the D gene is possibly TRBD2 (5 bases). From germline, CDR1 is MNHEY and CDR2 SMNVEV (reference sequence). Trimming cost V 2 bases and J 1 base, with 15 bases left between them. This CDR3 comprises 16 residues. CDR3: CASSLQRGSGSYEQYF. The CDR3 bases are TGTGCCAGCAGTTTACAACGAGGGTCCGGGTCCTACGAGCAGTACTTC.

The chain's CDR3 is CASSPGSPAVISYEQYF. Written as DNA, the CDR3 is TGTGCCAGCAGCCCTGGCAGTCCGGCGGTGATCTCCTACGAGCAGTACTTC. V is TRBV7-9 and J is TRBJ2-7; unclear D gene. CDR1 and CDR2 from the germline V gene are SEHNR and FQNEAQ (reference sequence). This CDR3 is built from 17 residues. Trimming pared 5 bases from V and 0 bases from J, leaving 20 bases between.

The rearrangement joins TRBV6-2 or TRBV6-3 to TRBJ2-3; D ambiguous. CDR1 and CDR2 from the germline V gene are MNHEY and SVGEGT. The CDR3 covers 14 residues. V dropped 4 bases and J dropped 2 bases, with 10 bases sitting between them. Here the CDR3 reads CASSSRTLTDTQYF. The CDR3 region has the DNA TGTGCCAGCAGTTCCAGGACCCTCACAGATACGCAGTATTTT.